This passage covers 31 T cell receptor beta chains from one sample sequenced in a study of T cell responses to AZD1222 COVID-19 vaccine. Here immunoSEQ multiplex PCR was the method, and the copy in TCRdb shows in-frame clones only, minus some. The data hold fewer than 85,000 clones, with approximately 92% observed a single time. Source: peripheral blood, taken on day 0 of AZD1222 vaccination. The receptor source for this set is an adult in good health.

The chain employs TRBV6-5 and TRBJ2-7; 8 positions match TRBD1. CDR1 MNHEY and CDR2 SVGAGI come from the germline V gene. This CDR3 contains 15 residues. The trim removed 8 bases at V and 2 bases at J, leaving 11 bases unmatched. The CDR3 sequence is CASRISRDRPYEQYF. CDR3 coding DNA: TGTGCCAGCCGAATTTCTCGGGACAGGCCCTACGAGCAGTACTTC.

DNA of the CDR3: TGTGCCAGCAGCGTCAGCGGGGGCTCTGGAAACACCATATATTTT. This sequence encodes CASSVSGGSGNTIYF. The V gene is TRBV9, the J gene TRBJ1-3; tentatively, D is TRBD1 (5 bases). The CDR3 is 15 residues long. V was shortened by 2 bases and J by 0 bases, with 9 bases between the two germline ends. Germline V gene data show CDR1 as SGDLS and CDR2 as YYNGEE.

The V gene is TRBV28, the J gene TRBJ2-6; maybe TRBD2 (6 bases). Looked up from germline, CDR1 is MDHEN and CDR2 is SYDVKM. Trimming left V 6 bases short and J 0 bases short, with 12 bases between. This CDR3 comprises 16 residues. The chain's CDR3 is CASRPSGLSGANVLTF. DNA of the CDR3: TGTGCCAGCAGGCCCTCGGGACTCTCTGGGGCCAACGTCCTGACTTTC.

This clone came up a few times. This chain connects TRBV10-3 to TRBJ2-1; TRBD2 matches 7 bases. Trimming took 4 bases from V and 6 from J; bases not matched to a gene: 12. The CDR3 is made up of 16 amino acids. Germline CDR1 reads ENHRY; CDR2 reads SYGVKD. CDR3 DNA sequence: TGTGCCATCAGTGGCGGGGCGGGAGTGTTCCCCAATGAGCAGTTCTTC. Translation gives CAISGGAGVFPNEQFF.

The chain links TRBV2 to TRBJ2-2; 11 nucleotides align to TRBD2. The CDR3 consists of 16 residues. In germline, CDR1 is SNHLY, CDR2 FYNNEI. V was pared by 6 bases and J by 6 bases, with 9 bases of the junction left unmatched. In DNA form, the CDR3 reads TGTGCCAGCAGCGTAACTAGCGGGAGTATATCCGGGGAGCTGTTTTTT. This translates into CASSVTSGSISGELFF.

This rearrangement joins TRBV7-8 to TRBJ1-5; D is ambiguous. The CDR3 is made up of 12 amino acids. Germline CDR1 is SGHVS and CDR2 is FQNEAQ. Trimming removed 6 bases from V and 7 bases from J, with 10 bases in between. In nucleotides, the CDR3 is TGTGCCAGCAGTTCACCCCCCCAGCCCCAGCATTTT. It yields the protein CASSSPPQPQHF.

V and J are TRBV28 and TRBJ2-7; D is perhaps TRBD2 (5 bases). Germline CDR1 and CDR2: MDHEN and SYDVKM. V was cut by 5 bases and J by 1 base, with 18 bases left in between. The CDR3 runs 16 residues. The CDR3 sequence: CASSPLTTTGSYEQYF. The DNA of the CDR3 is TGTGCCAGCAGTCCGTTAACTACGACGGGGTCCTACGAGCAGTACTTC.

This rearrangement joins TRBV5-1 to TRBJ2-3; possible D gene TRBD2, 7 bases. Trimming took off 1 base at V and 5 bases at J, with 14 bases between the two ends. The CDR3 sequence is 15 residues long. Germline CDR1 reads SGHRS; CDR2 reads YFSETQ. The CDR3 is CASSLLGGHRDTQYF. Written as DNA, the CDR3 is TGCGCCAGCAGCTTGCTGGGGGGGCATAGAGATACGCAGTATTTT.

The CDR3 sequence: CATSDQDSTVSGNTIYF. The DNA for the CDR3 is TGTGCCACCAGTGATCAAGATAGCACCGTCTCTGGAAACACCATATATTTT. The gene calls are TRBV24-1 and TRBJ1-3; D is undetermined. V shed 3 bases and J shed 0 bases, with 14 bases lying between them. The CDR3 extends over 17 amino acids. Looked up from germline, CDR1 is KGHDR and CDR2 is SFDVKD.

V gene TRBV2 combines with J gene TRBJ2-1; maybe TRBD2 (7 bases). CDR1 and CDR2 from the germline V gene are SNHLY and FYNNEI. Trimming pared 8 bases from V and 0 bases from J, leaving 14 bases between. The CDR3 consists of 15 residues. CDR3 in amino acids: CASGKGGSSYNEQFF. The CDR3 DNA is TGTGCCAGCGGGAAGGGGGGGAGCTCCTACAATGAGCAGTTCTTC.

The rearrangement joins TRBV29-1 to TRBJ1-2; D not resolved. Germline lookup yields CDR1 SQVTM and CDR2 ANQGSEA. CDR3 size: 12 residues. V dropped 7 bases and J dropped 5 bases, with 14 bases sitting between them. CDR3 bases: TGCAGCGGCCTTACCTCTATATATGGCTACACCTTC. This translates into CSGLTSIYGYTF.

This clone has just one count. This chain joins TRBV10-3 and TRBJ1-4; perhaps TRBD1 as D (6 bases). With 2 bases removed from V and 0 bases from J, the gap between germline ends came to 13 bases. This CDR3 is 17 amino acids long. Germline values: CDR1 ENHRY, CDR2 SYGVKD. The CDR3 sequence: CAISELAGGATNEKLFF. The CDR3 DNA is TGTGCCATCAGTGAGCTCGCTGGGGGCGCAACTAATGAAAAACTGTTTTTT.

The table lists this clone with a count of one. In DNA, the CDR3 is TGTGCCACCAGCAAAACAGGGGGGAGAACAGATACGCAGTATTTT. Translation gives CATSKTGGRTDTQYF. The J gene is TRBJ2-3, the V gene TRBV15, with 8 bases that match TRBD1. CDR1 is LNHNV, CDR2 YYDKDF, per germline (reference sequence). The CDR3 runs 15 residues. The V and J ends lost 4 bases and 3 bases, in that order; junction bases with no gene match: 6.

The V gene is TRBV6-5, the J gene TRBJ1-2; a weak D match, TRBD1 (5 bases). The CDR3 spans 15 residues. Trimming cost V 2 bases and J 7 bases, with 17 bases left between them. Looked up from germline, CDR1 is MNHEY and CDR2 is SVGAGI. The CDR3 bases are TGTGCCAGCAGTTACCTGTTTCCAGGGTTGGGTGGCTACACCTTC. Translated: CASSYLFPGLGGYTF.

CDR3 region: CASTPRGVRQETQYF. The CDR3 DNA reads as TGTGCCAGCACCCCTAGGGGGGTGCGACAAGAGACCCAGTACTTC. V and J are TRBV28 and TRBJ2-5, with D perhaps matching TRBD1 or TRBD2 (6 bases each). The CDR3 contains 15 residues. V was cut by 7 bases and J by 2 bases, with 17 bases left in between. The germline V gene has CDR1 MDHEN and CDR2 SYDVKM.

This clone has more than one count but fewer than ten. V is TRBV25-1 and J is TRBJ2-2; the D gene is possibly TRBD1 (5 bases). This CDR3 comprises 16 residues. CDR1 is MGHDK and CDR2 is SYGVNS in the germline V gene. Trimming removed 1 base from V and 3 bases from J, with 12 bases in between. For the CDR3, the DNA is TGTGCCAGCAGTGAATTTACAGGCCGGGACACCGGGGAGCTGTTTTTT. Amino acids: CASSEFTGRDTGELFF. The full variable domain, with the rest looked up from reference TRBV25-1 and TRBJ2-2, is EADIYQTPRYLVIGTGKKITLECSQTMGHDKMYWYQQDPGMELHLIHYSYGVNSTEKGDLSSESTVSRIRTEHFPLTLESARPSHTSQYLCASSEFTGRDTGELFFGEGSRLTVL.

The CDR3 sequence: CASSLSPTGTGELFF. CDR3 DNA sequence: TGTGCCAGCAGTTTATCTCCGACAGGGACCGGGGAGCTGTTTTTT. The chain employs TRBV27 and TRBJ2-2, with TRBD1 matching 7 bases. Germline V lookup: CDR1 MNHEY, CDR2 SMNVEV (reference sequence). V was clipped by 0 bases and J by 5 bases; unmatched bases: 3. This CDR3 has 15 amino acids.

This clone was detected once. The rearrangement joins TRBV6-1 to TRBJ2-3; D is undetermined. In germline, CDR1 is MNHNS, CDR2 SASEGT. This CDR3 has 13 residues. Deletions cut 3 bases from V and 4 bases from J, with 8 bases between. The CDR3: CASSELVSDTQYF. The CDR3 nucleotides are TGTGCCAGCAGTGAGTTAGTCTCAGATACGCAGTATTTT.

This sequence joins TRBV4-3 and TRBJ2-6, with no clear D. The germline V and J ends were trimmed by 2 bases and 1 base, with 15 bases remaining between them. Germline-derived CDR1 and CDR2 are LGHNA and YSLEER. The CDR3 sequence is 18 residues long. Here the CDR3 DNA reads TGCGCCAGCAGCCAAAACGGTGGCCGACTGTCTGGGGCCAACGTCCTGACTTTC. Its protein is CASSQNGGRLSGANVLTF.

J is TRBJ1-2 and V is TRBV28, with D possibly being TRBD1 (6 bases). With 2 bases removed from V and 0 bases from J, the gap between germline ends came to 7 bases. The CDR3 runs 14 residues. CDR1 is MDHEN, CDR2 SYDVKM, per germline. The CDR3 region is CASSLEGANYGYTF. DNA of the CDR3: TGTGCCAGCAGTTTAGAGGGGGCTAACTATGGCTACACCTTC.

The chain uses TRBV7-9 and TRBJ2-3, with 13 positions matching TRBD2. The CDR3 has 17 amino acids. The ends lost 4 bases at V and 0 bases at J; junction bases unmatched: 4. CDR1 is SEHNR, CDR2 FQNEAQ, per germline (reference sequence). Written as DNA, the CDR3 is TGTGCCAGCAGCTGGGGACTAGCGGGATTTAGCACAGATACGCAGTATTTT. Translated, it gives CASSWGLAGFSTDTQYF. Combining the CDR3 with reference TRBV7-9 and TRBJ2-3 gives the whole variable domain DTGVSQNPRHKITKRGQNVTFRCDPISEHNRLYWYRQTLGQGPEFLTYFQNEAQLEKSRLLSDRFSAERPKGSFSTLEIQRTEQGDSAMYLCASSWGLAGFSTDTQYFGPGTRLTVL.

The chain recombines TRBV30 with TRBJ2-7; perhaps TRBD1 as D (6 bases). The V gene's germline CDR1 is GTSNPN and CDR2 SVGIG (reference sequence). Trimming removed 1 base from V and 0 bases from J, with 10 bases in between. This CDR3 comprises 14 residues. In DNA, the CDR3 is TGTGCCTGGAGTGGGGACATAAGCTCCTACGAGCAGTACTTC. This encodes CAWSGDISSYEQYF.

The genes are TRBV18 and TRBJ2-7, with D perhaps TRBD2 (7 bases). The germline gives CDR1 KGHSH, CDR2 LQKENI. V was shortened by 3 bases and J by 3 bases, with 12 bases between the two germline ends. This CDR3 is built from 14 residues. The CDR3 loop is CASSPSRGGYEQYF. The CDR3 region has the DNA TGTGCCAGCTCACCTTCGAGGGGGGGCTACGAGCAGTACTTC.

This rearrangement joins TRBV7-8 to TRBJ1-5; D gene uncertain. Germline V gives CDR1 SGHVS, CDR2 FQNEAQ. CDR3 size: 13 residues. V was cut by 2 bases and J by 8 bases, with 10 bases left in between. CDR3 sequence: CASSLSGKEPQHF. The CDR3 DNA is TGTGCCAGCAGCTTATCGGGCAAGGAGCCCCAGCATTTT.

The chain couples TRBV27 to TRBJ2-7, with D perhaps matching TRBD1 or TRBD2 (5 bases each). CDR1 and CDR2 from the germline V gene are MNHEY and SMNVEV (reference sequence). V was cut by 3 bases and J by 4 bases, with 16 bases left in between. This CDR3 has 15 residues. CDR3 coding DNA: TGTGCCAGCAGTTTTCGGGACGTGGCGAGTTACGAGCAGTACTTC. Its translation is CASSFRDVASYEQYF.

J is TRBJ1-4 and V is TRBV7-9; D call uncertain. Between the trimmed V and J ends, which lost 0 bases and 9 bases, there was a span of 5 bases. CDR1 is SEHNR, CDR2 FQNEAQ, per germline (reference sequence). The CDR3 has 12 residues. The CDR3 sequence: CASSLAGKKLFF. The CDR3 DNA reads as TGTGCCAGCAGCTTAGCCGGCAAAAAACTGTTTTTT.

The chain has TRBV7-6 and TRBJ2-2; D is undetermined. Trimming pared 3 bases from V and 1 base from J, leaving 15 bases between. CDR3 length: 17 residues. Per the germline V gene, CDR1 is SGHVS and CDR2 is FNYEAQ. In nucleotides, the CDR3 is TGTGCCAGCAGCTTGTTTGTATTAGCCCAGAACACCGGGGAGCTGTTTTTT. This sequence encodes CASSLFVLAQNTGELFF.

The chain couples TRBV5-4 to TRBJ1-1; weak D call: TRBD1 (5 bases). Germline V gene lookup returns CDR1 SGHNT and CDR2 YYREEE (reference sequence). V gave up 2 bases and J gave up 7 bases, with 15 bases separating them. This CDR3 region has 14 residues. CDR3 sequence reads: CASSFGGTGSEAFF. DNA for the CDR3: TGTGCCAGCAGCTTCGGGGGGACCGGTAGTGAAGCTTTCTTT.

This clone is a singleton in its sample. DNA of the CDR3: TGTGCCAGCAGTTGGGGACTAGCGGGTGGTAAGCAGTTCTTC. Translated: CASSWGLAGGKQFF. This rearrangement joins TRBV6-2 or TRBV6-3 to TRBJ2-1; 12 bases agree with TRBD2. Germline CDR1 reads MNHEY; CDR2 reads SVGEGT. V was pared by 4 bases and J by 11 bases, with 6 bases of the junction left unmatched. The CDR3 has 14 residues.

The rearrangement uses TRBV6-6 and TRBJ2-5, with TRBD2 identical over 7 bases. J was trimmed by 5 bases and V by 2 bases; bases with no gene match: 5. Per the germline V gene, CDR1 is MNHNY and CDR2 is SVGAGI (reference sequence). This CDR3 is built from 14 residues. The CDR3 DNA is TGTGCCAGCAGTTACGAGAATAGCGGGGAGACCCAGTACTTC. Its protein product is CASSYENSGETQYF.

The CDR3, as DNA: TGTGCCAGCAGTTTTAGTGGGACTTCAGCAGCTTTCTTT. This encodes CASSFSGTSAAFF. This chain connects TRBV28 to TRBJ1-1; perhaps TRBD1 as D (5 bases). V lost 3 bases to trimming and J lost 10 bases, with 15 bases between them. CDR3 length: 13 amino acids. Germline CDR1 is MDHEN and CDR2 is SYDVKM.